One sample yielded the 17 T cell receptor beta chains listed below, sequenced in a study of blood T cell repertoires in COVID-19. TCRdb's table, derived via immunoSEQ multiplex PCR, lists solely in-frame clones and lacks some. The data contain more than 250,000 clones, about 84% of them singletons. The sequencing sample was made of peripheral blood. These TCRs come from a woman aged 45-59 years with acute or convalescent COVID-19.

This clone was seen a handful of times. The V and J genes are TRBV9 and TRBJ2-3, with 10 nucleotides matching TRBD2. This CDR3 spans 16 amino acids. Germline V gives CDR1 SGDLS, CDR2 YYNGEE. J was trimmed by 7 bases and V by 0 bases; bases with no gene match: 8. CDR3 coding DNA: TGTGCCAGCAGCGTAGGAACTAGCGGGGCCTTTTATACGCAGTATTTT. The encoded protein is CASSVGTSGAFYTQYF.

The V call is TRBV27, the J call TRBJ2-3; TRBD1 matches at 7 bases. Germline V gene sequence: CDR1 MNHEY, CDR2 SMNVEV (reference sequence). There are 17 residues in the CDR3. Trimming took 4 bases from V and 0 from J; bases not matched to a gene: 10. DNA of the CDR3: TGTGCCAGCAGTTCCGCCTCCGGGACAGTGAGCACAGATACGCAGTATTTT. This encodes CASSSASGTVSTDTQYF.

V usage is TRBV28 and J usage is TRBJ1-1, with a weak D call TRBD1 (5 bases). The germline V gene has CDR1 MDHEN and CDR2 SYDVKM. The V and J ends lost 8 bases and 9 bases respectively, with 10 bases between them. The CDR3 spans 10 residues. As DNA, the CDR3 is TGTGCCAGCCAGACAGACAAAGCTTTCTTT. It yields the protein CASQTDKAFF.

The chain combines TRBV2 with TRBJ1-2; 11 bases are shared with TRBD1. Germline CDR1 reads SNHLY; CDR2 reads FYNNEI. This CDR3 contains 14 residues. V shed 5 bases, J shed 8 bases, and the junction held 7 bases outside the gene matches. This CDR3 is CASSSGTGGSGYTF. The CDR3 DNA is TGTGCCAGCAGTTCCGGGACAGGGGGGTCGGGCTACACCTTC.

This clone appeared a few times. For the CDR3, the DNA is TGTGCCAGCAGTTTATCGTTGGCCAGGGGTCACTATGGCTACACCTTC. It yields the protein CASSLSLARGHYGYTF. The rearrangement joins TRBV27 to TRBJ1-2; possible D gene TRBD1, 6 bases. This CDR3 has 16 residues. Per germline, CDR1 MNHEY and CDR2 SMNVEV (reference sequence). The V gene lost 0 bases and the J gene lost 3 bases, with 14 bases spanning the gap.

This clone has only a few counts. J is TRBJ2-1 and V is TRBV24-1; TRBD1 matches at 12 bases. V lost 5 bases, J lost 4 bases, and 2 bases stayed unmatched. This CDR3 has 15 amino acids. In germline, CDR1 is KGHDR, CDR2 SFDVKD. CDR3 amino acids: CATSGDRGPYNEQFF. DNA for the CDR3: TGTGCCACCAGTGGGGACAGGGGGCCATACAATGAGCAGTTCTTC.

This chain links TRBV11-2 with TRBJ1-4; tentative D call: TRBD1 (5 bases). This CDR3 is built from 12 residues. Germline values: CDR1 SGHAT, CDR2 FQNNGV. The V end was cut by 5 bases, the J end by 10 bases, with 11 bases between. The CDR3 coding sequence is TGTGCCAGCAGCCCTCAGGGAGGAAAACTGTTTTTT. Translating gives CASSPQGGKLFF.

J is TRBJ2-3 and V is TRBV5-8, with D maybe TRBD1 (5 bases). CDR1 and CDR2 (germline): SGHTS, YDEGEE. V was trimmed by 2 bases and J by 0 bases, leaving 10 bases between them. The CDR3 length is 15 residues. The CDR3 protein is CASSFQGSSTDTQYF. As DNA, the CDR3 is TGTGCCAGCAGCTTCCAGGGTTCCAGCACAGATACGCAGTATTTT.

This chain uses TRBV7-2 with TRBJ1-4; 9 positions match TRBD1. CDR3 length: 16 residues. V trimming: 0 bases; J trimming: 8 bases; junction bases outside the gene matches: 7. In germline, CDR1 is SGHTA, CDR2 FQGNSA. CDR3 DNA sequence: TGTGCCAGCAGCTTAGCCCCGGGACAGGGTAGCGAAAAACTGTTTTTT. Amino acids: CASSLAPGQGSEKLFF.

The DNA for the CDR3 is TGTGCCAGCAGTTTTGCGACAGGGAATTGGTACGAGCAGTACTTC. Its translation is CASSFATGNWYEQYF. This chain uses TRBV27 with TRBJ2-7; 7 nucleotides match TRBD1. The CDR3 sequence is 15 residues long. With V trimmed by 3 bases and J by 4 bases, 9 bases remained unmatched. Germline V gene data show CDR1 as MNHEY and CDR2 as SMNVEV (reference sequence).

V gene TRBV6-1 combines with J gene TRBJ1-2, with D hard to call. Germline V gene lookup returns CDR1 MNHNS and CDR2 SASEGT. V was trimmed by 1 base and J by 0 bases, leaving 9 bases between them. The CDR3 has 15 amino acids. The CDR3 nucleotides are TGTGCCAGCAGTGAAGGATACAGATCTAACTATGGCTACACCTTC. Its protein is CASSEGYRSNYGYTF.

In this sample, this clone turned up once. This chain joins TRBV10-3 and TRBJ2-3, with 7 positions matching TRBD2. CDR3 length: 18 amino acids. The germline CDR1 and CDR2 sequences are ENHRY and SYGVKD. Trimming cost V 1 base and J 1 base; bases outside gene matches: 11. The DNA for the CDR3 is TGTGCCATCAGTGAGTGGGGCGGGAGCAGCGGGGGCACAGATACGCAGTATTTT. Residues: CAISEWGGSSGGTDTQYF.

The chain employs TRBV5-1 and TRBJ2-2; 7 nucleotides agree with TRBD1. CDR1 and CDR2 from the germline V gene are SGHRS and YFSETQ. The junction had 11 bases not matched to a gene; V was cut back by 4 bases and J by 5 bases. This CDR3 has 16 residues. CDR3: CASSLSGQAITGELFF. The CDR3 nucleotides are TGCGCCAGCAGCCTCTCTGGACAGGCGATTACCGGGGAGCTGTTTTTT.

This clone was found a few times. The chain uses TRBV27 and TRBJ1-1; 7 bases line up with TRBD1. The CDR3 covers 13 residues. CDR1 is MNHEY, CDR2 SMNVEV, per germline (reference sequence). Unmatched junction bases numbered 12, after V lost 6 bases and J lost 11 bases. DNA for the CDR3: TGTGCCAGCAGCACCCAGACAGGGTTGGACGCTTTCTTT. This translates into CASSTQTGLDAFF.

In DNA form, the CDR3 reads TGTGCCTGGAGTGTACTAGCGCATTATGGCTACACCTTC. As protein: CAWSVLAHYGYTF. The chain is built from TRBV30 and TRBJ1-2; D remains ambiguous. Germline CDR1 is GTSNPN and CDR2 is SVGIG (reference sequence). V was shortened by 0 bases and J by 5 bases, with 10 bases between the two germline ends. This CDR3 comprises 13 residues. Full variable domain (rest looked up from reference TRBV30 and TRBJ1-2): SQTIHQWPATLVQPVGSPLSLECTVEGTSNPNLYWYRQAAGRGLQLLFYSVGIGQISSEVPQNLSASRPQDRQFILSSKKLLLSDSGFYLCAWSVLAHYGYTFGSGTRLTVV.

This clone was seen only once. CDR3 protein: CASSQDLRGRVAYEQYF. The CDR3 nucleotides are TGCGCCAGCAGCCAAGACTTAAGGGGGCGCGTCGCCTACGAGCAGTACTTC. V gene TRBV4-3 combines with J gene TRBJ2-7, with TRBD1 matching 7 bases. V lost 0 bases and J lost 2; bases outside the gene matches: 10. Germline lookup yields CDR1 LGHNA and CDR2 YSLEER. The CDR3 runs 17 residues.

V and J are TRBV9 and TRBJ2-3; 14 nucleotides agree with TRBD2. Trimming at V came to 3 bases and at J to 2 bases, leaving 5 bases not matched to a gene. Germline V gene data show CDR1 as SGDLS and CDR2 as YYNGEE. The CDR3 is 17 residues long. The CDR3 nucleotides read TGTGCCAGCAGCGGTGGGACTAGCGGGGGCTTCACAGATACGCAGTATTTT. It codes for CASSGGTSGGFTDTQYF. Looking up the rest from reference TRBV9 and TRBJ2-3 gives the full variable domain: DSGVTQTPKHLITATGQRVTLRCSPRSGDLSVYWYQQSLDQGLQFLIQYYNGEERAKGNILERFSAQQFPDLHSELNLSSLELGDSALYFCASSGGTSGGFTDTQYFGPGTRLTVL.